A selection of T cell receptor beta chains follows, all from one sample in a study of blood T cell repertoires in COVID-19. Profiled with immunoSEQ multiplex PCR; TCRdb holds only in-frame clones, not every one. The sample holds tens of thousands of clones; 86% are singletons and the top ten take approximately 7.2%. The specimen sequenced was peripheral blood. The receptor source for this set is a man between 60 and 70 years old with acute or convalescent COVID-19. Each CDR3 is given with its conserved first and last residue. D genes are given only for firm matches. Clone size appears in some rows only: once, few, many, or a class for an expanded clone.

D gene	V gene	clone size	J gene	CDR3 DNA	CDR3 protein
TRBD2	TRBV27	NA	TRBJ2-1	TGTGCCAGCAGTTTAGTCCCCGGACTAGCGGGAGGGATTGAGAATGAGCAGTTCTTC	CASSLVPGLAGGIENEQFF
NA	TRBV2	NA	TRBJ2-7	TGTGCCACACAGACAAAAACATCCTCCTACGAGCAGTACTTC	CATQTKTSSYEQYF
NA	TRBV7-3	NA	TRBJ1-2	TGTGCCAGCAGCCCCTTTCAGGGGTCAGGGTTCTACACCTTC	CASSPFQGSGFYTF
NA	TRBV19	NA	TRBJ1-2	TGTGCCAGTCAGACCGGAGGACGGGGCTACACCTTC	CASQTGGRGYTF
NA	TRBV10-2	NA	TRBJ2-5	TGCGCCAGCAGCCTCCAAGAGACCCAGTACTTC	CASSLQETQYF
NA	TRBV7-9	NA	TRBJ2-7	TGTGCCAGCAGCTTAGGGGCAGCAACCTACGAGCAGTACTTC	CASSLGAATYEQYF
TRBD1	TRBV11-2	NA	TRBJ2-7	TGTGCCAGCAGCTTCGCAGGGACAGGGGCCTACGAGCAGTACTTC	CASSFAGTGAYEQYF
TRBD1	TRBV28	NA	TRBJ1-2	TGTGCCAGCAGATATAGGGACAGGGGAGCTAACTATGGCTACACCTTC	CASRYRDRGANYGYTF
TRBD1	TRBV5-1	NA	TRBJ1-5	TGCGCCAGCAGCTTGGACGGGACAGGGAGCAATCAGCCCCAGCATTTT	CASSLDGTGSNQPQHF
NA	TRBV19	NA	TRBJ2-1	TGTGCCAGTCTGCGCCACGGGAGCGAGAAACATGAGCAGTTCTTC	CASLRHGSEKHEQFF
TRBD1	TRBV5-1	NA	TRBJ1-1	TGCGCCAGCAGCTTGGCCGGGACAGGGCTAGCTGAAGCTTTCTTT	CASSLAGTGLAEAFF
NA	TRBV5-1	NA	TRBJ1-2	TGCGCCAGCAGCCCCGTCGGGTCAGACGGGAACTATGGCTACACCTTC	CASSPVGSDGNYGYTF
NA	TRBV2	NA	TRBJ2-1	TGTGCCAGCAGTCCAGGGCCGAGCTCCTACAATGAGCAGTTCTTC	CASSPGPSSYNEQFF
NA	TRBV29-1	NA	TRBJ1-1	TGCAGTATTTCCGGGGAGAACACTGAAGCTTTCTTT	CSISGENTEAFF
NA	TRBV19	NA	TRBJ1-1	TGTGCCAGTAGGGACCTAGGGGGAAAGACTGAAGCTTTCTTT	CASRDLGGKTEAFF
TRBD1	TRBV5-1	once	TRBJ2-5	TGCGCCAGCAGCCAAAGGACAGGGGGCGGGGAGACCCAGTACTTC	CASSQRTGGGETQYF
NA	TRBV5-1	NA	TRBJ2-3	TGCGCCAGCAGGACGGACGGGGGGCATCGGACAGATACGCAGTATTTT	CASRTDGGHRTDTQYF
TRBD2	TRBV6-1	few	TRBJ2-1	TGTGCCAGCAGTGGGATAGCGGGGGCCACAACCAATTACAATGAGCAGTTCTTC	CASSGIAGATTNYNEQFF
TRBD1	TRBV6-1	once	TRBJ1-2	TGTGCCAGCAGTCACGGGACAGAATATGGCTACACCTTC	CASSHGTEYGYTF
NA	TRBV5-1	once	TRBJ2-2	TGCGCCAGCAGCTTGGAAGCGGGCCACCCTCTGGAGCTGTTTTTT	CASSLEAGHPLELFF
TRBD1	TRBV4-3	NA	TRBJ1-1	TGCGCCAGCAGCCACTCTACCCGGGACAGGACATTGAACACTGAAGCTTTCTTT	CASSHSTRDRTLNTEAFF
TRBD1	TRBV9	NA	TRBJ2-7	TGTGCCAGCAGCCCCGGACAGGTTTTCTACGAGCAGTACTTC	CASSPGQVFYEQYF
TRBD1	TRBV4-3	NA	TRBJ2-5	TGCGCCAGCAGCCAAGGACAGGGGATCGGGGAGACCCAGTACTTC	CASSQGQGIGETQYF
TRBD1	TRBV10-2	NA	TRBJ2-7	TGCGCCAGCAGTCCGGGACAGGGGGATCACGAGCAGTACTTC	CASSPGQGDHEQYF
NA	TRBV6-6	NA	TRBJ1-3	TGTGCCAGCAACGGGAAGACGGCTGGAAACACCATATATTTT	CASNGKTAGNTIYF
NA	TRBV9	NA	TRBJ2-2	TGTGCCAGCAGCCCTCGCGGGGCCGTCGGGGAGCTGTTTTTT	CASSPRGAVGELFF
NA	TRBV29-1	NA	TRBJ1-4	TGCAGCGTTGAGATACCACCGCGGAATGAAAAACTGTTTTTT	CSVEIPPRNEKLFF
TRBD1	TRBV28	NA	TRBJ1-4	TGTGCCAGCAGTGCCACAGGGGGAAGGGAAAAACTGTTTTTT	CASSATGGREKLFF
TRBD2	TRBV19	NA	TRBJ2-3	TGTGCCAGTAGTAGAACCGGGACTAGCGGGACTAGCACAGATACGCAGTATTTT	CASSRTGTSGTSTDTQYF
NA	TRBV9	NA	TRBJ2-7	TGTGCCAGCAGCGTAGCTAGCGTTTCCTACGAGCAGTACTTC	CASSVASVSYEQYF
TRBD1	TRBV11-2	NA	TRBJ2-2	TGTGCCAGCAGCTTATTGAAACCGGACAGGGGGCGCCGCACCGGGGAGCTGTTTTTT	CASSLLKPDRGRRTGELFF
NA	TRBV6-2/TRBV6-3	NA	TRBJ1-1	TGTGCCAGCAGTAGACAGCTGAACACTGAAGCTTTCTTT	CASSRQLNTEAFF
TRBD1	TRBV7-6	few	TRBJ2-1	TGTGCCAGCAGTCTACAGGGGTTGGGTAGTAACAATGAGCAGTTCTTC	CASSLQGLGSNNEQFF
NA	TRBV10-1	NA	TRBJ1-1	TGCGCCAGCAGTGAGTCGGGGGGACCTACGAACACTGAAGCTTTCTTT	CASSESGGPTNTEAFF
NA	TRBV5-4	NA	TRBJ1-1	TGTGCCAGCAGCTTGGGGCAGGGAGGGAACACTGAAGCTTTCTTT	CASSLGQGGNTEAFF
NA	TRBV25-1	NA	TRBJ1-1	TGTGCCAGCAGTAGGGGGGGAAGGGACACTGAAGCTTTCTTT	CASSRGGRDTEAFF
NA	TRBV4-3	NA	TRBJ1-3	TGCGCCAGCAGCCAACTTCTCCCCGGGAACACCATATATTTT	CASSQLLPGNTIYF
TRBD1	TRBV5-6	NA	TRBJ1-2	TGTGCCAGCAGCACGGGACAGGGGGGCGGCTACACCTTC	CASSTGQGGGYTF
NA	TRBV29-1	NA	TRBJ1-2	TGCAGCGTTGACGATATTAGGGGGAACAGCTATGGCTACACCTTC	CSVDDIRGNSYGYTF
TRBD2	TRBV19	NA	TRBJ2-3	TGTGCCAGTAGTACTAGCGGCGCGGGCACAGATACGCAGTATTTT	CASSTSGAGTDTQYF
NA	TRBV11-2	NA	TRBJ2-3	TGTGCCAGCACCCAAGGGGGTCCAGATACGCAGTATTTT	CASTQGGPDTQYF
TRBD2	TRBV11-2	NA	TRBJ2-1	TGTGCCAGCAGCTTACTAACGGGGGGACCCTACAATGAGCAGTTCTTC	CASSLLTGGPYNEQFF
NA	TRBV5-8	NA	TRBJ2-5	TGTGCCAGCACGCCCCGGGACTTACAAGAGACCCAGTACTTC	CASTPRDLQETQYF
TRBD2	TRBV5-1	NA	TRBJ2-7	TGCGCCAGCAGCTATGGACTAGCGGGGACCAAGTACGAGCAGTACTTC	CASSYGLAGTKYEQYF
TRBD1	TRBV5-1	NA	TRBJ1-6	TGCGCCAGCAGCTTGGAATGGGACAGGGCGTATTCACCCCTCCACTTT	CASSLEWDRAYSPLHF